A selection of T cell receptor beta chains follows, all from one sample in a study of blood T cells in healthy people across ages. TCRdb ran MiXCR on the 5' RACE reads and lists one entry per CDR3 protein. The table shows under 1,100,000 distinct CDR3 sequences, with 20% to 25% occurring only once. These same data were also listed under a study on T cells of mothers and their children.

Sequenced input: blood. The source of these receptors is a girl aged 2-10 years in good health. Both conserved end residues are trimmed from each CDR3.

cdr3_aa v_call
ASSLIRGQRQETQY TRBV28
SALQGSEQF TRBV20-1
ASSFDRESEKLF TRBV7-2
ATSRVEFWDTDPYGAF TRBV15
ASSYSTGDYFIDTQY TRBV6-5
ASSLARGETQY TRBV5-1
ASSAVYSYEQY TRBV7-2
ASTDSNEKLF TRBV5-6
ASSFQGVGETQY TRBV12-3/TRBV12-4
ASNKPGTALPLGYEQY TRBV27
AIAGGTNYGYT TRBV28
ASLIAGAINEQF TRBV2
ASSQSLAGAYEQY TRBV3-1
ASSVGGPNEAF TRBV5-1
ASSEAGGYGYNEQF TRBV25-1
AISPPAGNEQY TRBV10-3
ASSWSLNQPQH TRBV5-6
SVEVASGRAYNEQF TRBV29-1
SVVRGMNTEAF TRBV29-1
ASSLMVGPQH TRBV7-9
SVKDANNEQF TRBV20-1
SVDEGGVGNIQY TRBV29-1
SASSTGTGQETQY TRBV20-1
ASSFSPVAAPGYT TRBV27
ASSQEWTGSEETQY TRBV4-3
ASSPSGGKETQY TRBV18
ASSEAGSGTYEQY TRBV6-1
ASSPSGTGGYNEQF TRBV18
SGSAGEGTEAF TRBV29-1
ASSMVSLDGYT TRBV28
ASSLGNWAF TRBV12-3/TRBV12-4
ASSSAWGARYEQY TRBV7-9
ASSLSGTRITDTQY TRBV27
ASRPTGGSNEKLF TRBV28
SARDGRVSNQPQH TRBV20-1
ASSLGPPFDWEQY TRBV4-1
ASSLPLSDEQY TRBV5-1
ASAEGGGRTQY TRBV6-6
ASSVIAGNYNEQF TRBV6-1
ATRQDNEQF TRBV6-2/TRBV6-3
SASLAGSVAEQY TRBV20-1
ASSFGSSEQY TRBV7-2
AVGLYSPLH TRBV19
SARSEGDTGELF TRBV20-1
ASSFPGNGWY TRBV5-1
ASNENSYEQY TRBV5-5
ASSFPPSLTDTQY TRBV28
SARLVGRQETQY TRBV20-1
ASSFAGAHTGELF TRBV7-2
ASSLSRGLPRELF TRBV27
ASSQEGLEAF TRBV3-1
SARTSGAYDTQY TRBV20-1
AGQINGGAGYT TRBV28
ASRTGQGSTEQY TRBV6-6
ASSQELGGPDTQY TRBV3-1
ASSEYFNRRDGDYEQY TRBV25-1
ASSPGLASTYNEQL TRBV18
ASTQNFEYEQH TRBV28